Presented here are 30 T cell receptor beta chains from one specimen sequenced in a study of T-cell memory formation after mild COVID-19. TCRdb redid the calling of the 5' RACE reads with MiXCR, one entry per CDR3 protein. The data hold under 700,000 distinct CDR3 sequences, with 20% observed a single time. Sequencing input: PBMCs or a T cell subset sorted from them (not recorded which). Source of these receptors: an adult woman who had mild COVID-19 (a few samples of this study predate the infection). Cell type and time point are not known.

The chain recombines TRBV6-5 with TRBJ2-7, with TRBD1 matching over 8 bases. CDR1 and CDR2 (germline): MNHEY, SVGAGI. V gave up 6 bases and J gave up 2 bases; unmatched junction bases: 15. The CDR3 runs 17 residues. CDR3 sequence (DNA): TGTGCCAGCAGAATAAAAGCCTACGGGACAGGCCCCTACGAGCAGTACTTC. It specifies CASRIKAYGTGPYEQYF.

This clonotype has more than one count but fewer than ten. V gene TRBV27 combines with J gene TRBJ1-6; tentatively, D is TRBD1 (5 bases). CDR1 is MNHEY and CDR2 is SMNVEV in the germline V gene (reference sequence). V was clipped by 5 bases and J by 7 bases, with 15 bases between them. The CDR3 runs 15 residues. CDR3 region: CASSANRLGNSPLHF. The CDR3 DNA reads as TGTGCCAGCAGTGCCAACAGGTTGGGGAATTCACCCCTCCACTTT.

The genes are TRBV27 and TRBJ2-7; D is possibly TRBD1 (6 bases). CDR3 size: 15 residues. Germline V CDR1 and CDR2: MNHEY, SMNVEV (reference sequence). The V end lost 5 bases, the J end lost 0 bases, and 14 bases lay between the germline ends. This CDR3 reads CASSLFRGSSYEQYF. The DNA for the CDR3 is TGTGCCAGCAGTCTATTTAGGGGGAGCTCCTACGAGCAGTACTTC.

This chain uses TRBV7-2 with TRBJ2-2; 10 bases are a match to TRBD2. The ends lost 1 base at V and 1 base at J; junction bases unmatched: 6. Germline V lookup: CDR1 SGHTA, CDR2 FQGNSA. The CDR3 sequence is 18 residues long. DNA for the CDR3: TGTGCCAGCAGCTTAGTTCTAGCGGGAGCTGTGAACACCGGGGAGCTGTTTTTT. It yields the protein CASSLVLAGAVNTGELFF. The whole variable domain, remainder taken from reference TRBV7-2 and TRBJ2-2, is GAGVSQSPSNKVTEKGKDVELRCDPISGHTALYWYRQSLGQGLEFLIYFQGNSAPDKSGLPSDRFSAERTGGSVSTLTIQRTQQEDSAVYLCASSLVLAGAVNTGELFFGEGSRLTVL.

This clonotype was detected a few times. Here the CDR3 reads CASSLAWNSQETQYF. The CDR3 region has the DNA TGTGCCAGCAGCTTAGCGTGGAACAGCCAAGAGACCCAGTACTTC. V and J are TRBV7-9 and TRBJ2-5; the D is unclear. Germline V gene sequence: CDR1 SEHNR, CDR2 FQNEAQ (reference sequence). V lost 0 bases, J lost 1 base, and 9 bases lay in between. This CDR3 has 15 residues.

This clonotype was seen only a few times. The rearrangement links TRBV19 to TRBJ2-7, with D hard to call. The germline CDR1 and CDR2 sequences are LNHDA and SQIVND (reference sequence). V dropped 4 bases and J dropped 6 bases, with 13 bases sitting between them. The CDR3 runs 13 residues. The CDR3 region has the DNA TGTGCCAGTAGTACCCACAGAGGACCCGAGCAGTACTTC. Translating gives CASSTHRGPEQYF.

This clonotype has only a few counts. J is TRBJ2-7 and V is TRBV7-9; weak D call: TRBD2 (7 bases). From germline, CDR1 is SEHNR and CDR2 FQNEAQ (reference sequence). This CDR3 contains 15 residues. Trimming pared 5 bases from V and 6 bases from J, leaving 20 bases between. CDR3 residues: CASSHPGEGSGEQYF. CDR3 bases: TGTGCCAGCAGCCACCCAGGGGAGGGGTCCGGCGAGCAGTACTTC.

This clonotype was counted at least ten times. V is TRBV4-1 and J is TRBJ2-3, with 7 bases that match TRBD2. Germline V lookup: CDR1 MGHRA, CDR2 YSYEKL. CDR3 size: 18 residues. V lost 0 bases, J lost 0 bases, and 9 bases stayed unmatched. CDR3 nucleotide sequence: TGCGCCAGCAGCCAAGATTTCGAACGAGCGGGGAGCACAGATACGCAGTATTTT. Translating it yields CASSQDFERAGSTDTQYF.

V usage is TRBV5-6 and J usage is TRBJ1-3; no firm D call. Deletions cut 2 bases from V and 2 bases from J, with 8 bases between. The germline gives CDR1 SGHDT, CDR2 YYEEEE. There are 14 residues in the CDR3. The CDR3: CASSLSGAGNTIYF. CDR3 nucleotides: TGTGCCAGCAGCTTATCCGGGGCTGGAAACACCATATATTTT.

This clonotype came up a few times. The chain links TRBV6-2 or TRBV6-3 to TRBJ2-1, with 13 bases lining up with TRBD2. Losses at the gene ends were 11 bases for V and 0 bases for J; bases not matched to a gene: 10. CDR1 and CDR2 from the germline V gene are MNHEY and SVGEGT. CDR3 length equals 17 residues. DNA of the CDR3: TGTGCCCTGGGACTAGCGGGACCTAGGAGCTCCTACAATGAGCAGTTCTTC. Protein sequence: CALGLAGPRSSYNEQFF.

The sample holds a few counts of this clonotype. The rearrangement joins TRBV11-3 to TRBJ2-7; 7 bases match TRBD1. Germline-derived CDR1 and CDR2 are SGHNT and YENEEA. CDR3 length: 13 residues. V shed 5 bases, J shed 6 bases, and the junction held 7 bases outside the gene matches. The CDR3 DNA reads as TGTGCCAGCAGCCAGAACGACAGGGCCGAGCAGTACTTC. Translating gives CASSQNDRAEQYF.

V and J are TRBV20-1 and TRBJ1-1, with D maybe TRBD1 (5 bases). Germline CDR1 is DFQATT and CDR2 is SNEGSKA (reference sequence). The V and J ends lost 5 bases and 5 bases respectively, with 15 bases between them. The CDR3 has 13 amino acids. This CDR3 reads CSAGPGIGTEAFF. The CDR3, as DNA: TGCAGTGCTGGCCCAGGGATAGGGACTGAAGCTTTCTTT.

V is TRBV5-5 and J is TRBJ1-1; D call uncertain. The length of the CDR3 is 14 residues. V was cut by 0 bases and J by 3 bases, with 9 bases left in between. The germline V gene has CDR1 SGHKS and CDR2 YYEKEE (reference sequence). The CDR3 sequence is CASSLAEGYTEAFF. The DNA of the CDR3 is TGTGCCAGCAGCTTGGCGGAGGGCTACACTGAAGCTTTCTTT.

This clonotype was recorded at least ten times. This CDR3 reads CASSQSYEQYF. The CDR3 DNA reads as TGTGCCAGCAGCCAATCCTACGAGCAGTACTTC. The rearrangement joins TRBV3-1 to TRBJ2-7; no definite D call. The CDR3 extends over 11 amino acids. The germline gives CDR1 LGHDT, CDR2 YNNKEL (reference sequence). V was clipped by 2 bases and J by 1 base, with 0 bases between them.

This clonotype is a singleton in its sample. J is TRBJ1-2 and V is TRBV5-1; no definite D call. The CDR3 sequence is 11 residues long. V lost 4 bases and J 6 bases, leaving 7 bases between the germline ends. CDR1 is SGHRS, CDR2 YFSETQ, per germline. The CDR3 protein is CASSPADGYTF. CDR3 bases: TGCGCCAGCAGCCCGGCGGATGGCTACACCTTC. Supplemented by reference TRBV5-1 and TRBJ1-2, the full variable domain reads KAGVTQTPRYLIKTRGQQVTLSCSPISGHRSVSWYQQTPGQGLQFLFEYFSETQRNKGNFPGRFSGRQFSNSRSEMNVSTLELGDSALYLCASSPADGYTFGSGTRLTVV.

This clonotype was seen a few times. The J gene is TRBJ1-5, the V gene TRBV20-1, with D unclear. Germline lookup yields CDR1 DFQATT and CDR2 SNEGSKA (reference sequence). V was clipped by 0 bases and J by 1 base, with 10 bases between them. The CDR3 runs to 15 residues. DNA of the CDR3: TGCAGTGCTAGAGATCTCGCTCGGAGCAATCAGCCCCAGCATTTT. Protein sequence: CSARDLARSNQPQHF.

This clonotype was counted many times. CDR3 in DNA: TGTGCCAGCAGCCCCGGGAGGCTAGGGCAGTACTTC. Protein product: CASSPGRLGQYF. The V and J genes are TRBV12-3 or TRBV12-4 and TRBJ2-7; 7 bases map to TRBD2. V shed 6 bases, J shed 9 bases, and the junction held 8 bases outside the gene matches. This CDR3 spans 12 amino acids.

The J gene is TRBJ2-2, the V gene TRBV7-8, with 14 bases matching TRBD2. J gave up 4 bases and V 5 bases, and 6 bases lay outside the gene matches. The CDR3 contains 17 residues. In germline, CDR1 is SGHVS, CDR2 FQNEAQ. In DNA form, the CDR3 reads TGTGCCAGCAGCAAGGGACTAGCGGGGGACCTCACCGGGGAGCTGTTTTTT. It specifies CASSKGLAGDLTGELFF.

At least ten counts were recorded for this clonotype. The J gene is TRBJ2-7, the V gene TRBV6-2 or TRBV6-3; D tentatively fits TRBD1 or TRBD2 (5 bases each). Germline loops: CDR1 MNHEY, CDR2 SVGEGT. The CDR3 extends over 13 amino acids. The V gene lost 4 bases and the J gene lost 3 bases, with 10 bases spanning the gap. The CDR3 spells CASSSGTNYEQYF. The DNA of the CDR3 is TGTGCCAGCAGTTCCGGGACCAACTACGAGCAGTACTTC.

V and J are TRBV3-1 and TRBJ2-7, with D possibly TRBD2 on 5 matching bases. V lost 7 bases and J 6 bases, leaving 10 bases between the germline ends. This CDR3 comprises 11 residues. Germline V lookup: CDR1 LGHDT, CDR2 YNNKEL (reference sequence). The CDR3 DNA follows: TGTGCCAGCACCCAGGCGGGCGAGCAGTACTTC. Translated: CASTQAGEQYF.

In this sample, this clonotype turned up a few times. This chain connects TRBV6-4 to TRBJ2-6; 8 bases agree with TRBD2. Germline-derived CDR1 and CDR2 are MRHNA and SNTAGT. The CDR3 has 18 amino acids. J was trimmed by 1 base and V by 2 bases; bases with no gene match: 7. For the CDR3, the DNA is TGTGCCAGCAGTGACGGGGCGGGAGGACCATCTGGGGCCAACGTCCTGACTTTC. The encoded protein is CASSDGAGGPSGANVLTF.

The rearrangement joins TRBV10-3 to TRBJ1-1, with a possible D match to TRBD1 (6 bases). Germline values: CDR1 ENHRY, CDR2 SYGVKD. V was shortened by 6 bases and J by 4 bases, with 12 bases between the two germline ends. The CDR3 sequence is 13 residues long. CDR3 protein: CAIRGGAGTEAFF. CDR3 DNA: TGTGCCATCAGAGGGGGGGCTGGCACTGAAGCTTTCTTT.

This clonotype has a handful of counts. This chain connects TRBV6-5 to TRBJ2-7; maybe TRBD2 (6 bases). Trimming cost V 2 bases and J 2 bases, with 13 bases left between them. CDR1 and CDR2 from the germline V gene are MNHEY and SVGAGI. CDR3 length: 15 residues. DNA for the CDR3: TGTGCCAGCAGTTACGCCGGGACTGGGGCCTACGAGCAGTACTTC. Amino acid sequence: CASSYAGTGAYEQYF.

This clonotype occurred a few times. The V gene is TRBV5-1, the J gene TRBJ2-7; 10 bases are a match to TRBD1. Germline V CDR1 and CDR2: SGHRS, YFSETQ. Trimming cost V 4 bases and J 2 bases; bases outside gene matches: 6. The CDR3 has 15 amino acids. CDR3 sequence reads: CASSRGTGAAYEQYF. CDR3 bases: TGCGCCAGCAGCCGGGGGACAGGGGCGGCCTACGAGCAGTACTTC.

The rearrangement joins TRBV4-3 to TRBJ2-5; TRBD1 is a possible D gene (6 bases). The V end was cut by 3 bases, the J end by 5 bases, with 16 bases between. Germline CDR1 reads LGHNA; CDR2 reads YSLEER. This CDR3 is built from 15 residues. The CDR3 coding sequence is TGCGCCAGCAGCCACGAGGCAAGAAGGGGGGAGACCCAGTACTTC. Protein product: CASSHEARRGETQYF.

This sequence joins TRBV15 and TRBJ2-7; D is perhaps TRBD2 (7 bases). This CDR3 contains 16 residues. Germline lookup yields CDR1 LNHNV and CDR2 YYDKDF (reference sequence). V lost 0 bases, J lost 5 bases, and 17 bases lay in between. CDR3 region: CATSRDRGAGKHEQYF. DNA for the CDR3: TGTGCCACCAGCAGAGATCGGGGGGCGGGTAAGCACGAGCAGTACTTC.

The CDR3 nucleotides read TGTGCCAGCAGCGTAGGGACCTCCAACTACGAGCAGTACTTC. Amino acids: CASSVGTSNYEQYF. The chain carries TRBV9 and TRBJ2-7; D call uncertain. The CDR3 has 14 residues. Deletions cut 0 bases from V and 3 bases from J, with 10 bases between. Germline CDR1 and CDR2: SGDLS and YYNGEE.

The chain carries TRBV7-6 and TRBJ1-1, with D uncertain. CDR1 is SGHVS, CDR2 FNYEAQ, per germline. The V and J ends lost 5 bases and 4 bases respectively, with 17 bases between them. There are 15 residues in the CDR3. CDR3 coding DNA: TGTGCCAGCAGCCCTATACGGGGTGGAGGCACTGAAGCTTTCTTT. Amino acids: CASSPIRGGGTEAFF.

The chain combines TRBV29-1 with TRBJ1-5; D not resolved. Trimming removed 5 bases at V and 1 base at J, with 9 bases between. Germline V gene sequence: CDR1 SQVTM, CDR2 ANQGSEA. This CDR3 is built from 13 residues. The CDR3 loop reads CSVLQDSNQPQHF. For the CDR3, the DNA is TGCAGCGTTCTTCAGGACAGCAATCAGCCCCAGCATTTT.

This clonotype was seen a few times. The chain joins TRBV5-6 to TRBJ2-1; perhaps TRBD2 as D (6 bases). V shed 5 bases and J shed 0 bases, with 15 bases lying between them. This CDR3 has 16 amino acids. Germline assignment: CDR1 SGHDT and CDR2 YYEEEE. This chain's CDR3 is CASSRLAISSYNEQFF. Written as DNA, the CDR3 is TGTGCCAGCAGTCGCCTAGCGATCAGCTCCTACAATGAGCAGTTCTTC.